The 13 T cell receptor beta chains below come from one sample, sequenced in a study of shared clonotypes between healthy human individuals. Sequenced by immunoSEQ multiplex PCR; TCRdb stores in-frame clones only, minus some. Counted here are 1.6 million or so clones, 95% to 97% occurring once; the ten biggest clones make up 0.95% to 1.5%. The sequencing input was naive CD4+ T cells sorted from blood. Regarding subset: CD45RA+ positively selected. The receptors come from a man between 25 and 39 years old in good health.

V usage is TRBV27 and J usage is TRBJ1-1; the match to TRBD1 covers 7 bases. With 6 bases clipped from V and 5 bases from J, the junction kept 6 bases outside the gene matches. Germline V gene lookup returns CDR1 MNHEY and CDR2 SMNVEV (reference sequence). The CDR3 totals 13 residues. The CDR3 loop reads CASRLGGGTEAFF. Here the CDR3 DNA reads TGTGCCAGCAGACTAGGGGGCGGTACTGAAGCTTTCTTT.

The chain employs TRBV28 and TRBJ2-7, with TRBD1 matching 9 bases. Per the germline V gene, CDR1 is MDHEN and CDR2 is SYDVKM. The CDR3 is 15 amino acids. V lost 6 bases to trimming and J lost 7 bases; unmatched junction nucleotides: 13. CDR3 sequence (DNA): TGTGCCAGCAGCGTTCCGGGACAGGGCTCTAAAGAGCAGTACTTC. The encoded protein is CASSVPGQGSKEQYF.

On this clone: Other DNA sequences in this specimen translate into the identical CDR3. V usage is TRBV29-1 and J usage is TRBJ1-1; D is undetermined. Looked up from germline, CDR1 is SQVTM and CDR2 is ANQGSEA. V lost 3 bases and J lost 3, with 5 bases in between. CDR3 length equals 11 residues. The CDR3 reads CSVDRDTEAFF. CDR3 DNA sequence: TGCAGCGTTGACCGCGACACTGAAGCTTTCTTT.

The chain is built from TRBV5-1 and TRBJ2-3; TRBD1 matches 7 bases. J lost 1 base, V lost 1 base, and 6 bases had no gene match. The germline V gene encodes CDR1 SGHRS and CDR2 YFSETQ. This CDR3 spans 16 amino acids. In nucleotides, the CDR3 is TGCGCCAGCAGCTTGCAACGCACAGGGGGCACAGATACGCAGTATTTT. Translated, it gives CASSLQRTGGTDTQYF. The whole variable domain, remainder taken from reference TRBV5-1 and TRBJ2-3, is KAGVTQTPRYLIKTRGQQVTLSCSPISGHRSVSWYQQTPGQGLQFLFEYFSETQRNKGNFPGRFSGRQFSNSRSEMNVSTLELGDSALYLCASSLQRTGGTDTQYFGPGTRLTVL.

The chain uses TRBV9 and TRBJ1-2, with D maybe TRBD1 (6 bases). The V and J ends lost 3 bases and 8 bases respectively, with 20 bases between them. The V gene's germline CDR1 is SGDLS and CDR2 YYNGEE. There are 15 residues in the CDR3. The CDR3 reads CASSEKQVEGGGYTF. In DNA form, the CDR3 reads TGTGCCAGCAGCGAGAAACAGGTCGAAGGGGGAGGCTACACCTTC.

The table lists this clone with a count of one. This chain links TRBV28 with TRBJ1-3, with 9 bases that match TRBD1. Germline CDR1 and CDR2: MDHEN and SYDVKM. The V segment lost 5 bases and the J segment 7 bases; nucleotides outside the gene matches: 6. The CDR3 consists of 14 residues. This CDR3 is CASSPGQGRNTIYF. The CDR3 DNA is TGTGCCAGCAGTCCTGGACAGGGGAGGAACACCATATATTTT.

J is TRBJ2-3 and V is TRBV5-1; D is unclear. The CDR3 contains 14 residues. Trimming took off 5 bases at V and 2 bases at J, with 12 bases between the two ends. Per the germline V gene, CDR1 is SGHRS and CDR2 is YFSETQ. CDR3 residues: CASSISSNTDTQYF. CDR3 nucleotides: TGCGCCAGCAGTATTTCAAGCAACACAGATACGCAGTATTTT.

The chain recombines TRBV5-1 with TRBJ2-7; D tentatively fits TRBD1 or TRBD2 (5 bases each). This CDR3 has 15 residues. Trimming left V 4 bases short and J 3 bases short, with 17 bases between. Germline lookup yields CDR1 SGHRS and CDR2 YFSETQ. The CDR3 nucleotides are TGCGCCAGCAGCCTCGGGACGGGTCGCGACTACGAGCAGTACTTC. Translating gives CASSLGTGRDYEQYF.

The chain recombines TRBV5-4 with TRBJ2-3, with 9 positions matching TRBD1. After removal of 4 bases from V and 4 bases from J, the junction contained 7 bases not matched to a gene. There are 15 residues in the CDR3. Germline CDR1 reads SGHNT; CDR2 reads YYREEE (reference sequence). The CDR3 DNA reads TGTGCCAGCAGCACGGGACAGGGTTTTGCAGATACGCAGTATTTT. Its protein is CASSTGQGFADTQYF.

This chain joins TRBV7-9 and TRBJ2-5; a weak D match, TRBD2 (5 bases). With 2 bases removed from V and 1 base from J, the gap between germline ends came to 17 bases. Germline V CDR1 and CDR2: SEHNR, FQNEAQ (reference sequence). CDR3 length: 17 residues. For the CDR3, the DNA is TGTGCCAGCAGCTTAACTAGGAGTCAGACGTTCCAAGAGACCCAGTACTTC. It translates to CASSLTRSQTFQETQYF.

This chain connects TRBV9 to TRBJ2-6, with 7 bases matching TRBD1. The junction had 10 bases not matched to a gene; V was cut back by 0 bases and J by 4 bases. Looked up from germline, CDR1 is SGDLS and CDR2 is YYNGEE. CDR3 size: 18 residues. The CDR3 DNA reads TGTGCCAGCAGCGTAGCCCCACACAGGGGTACGGGGGCCAACGTCCTGACTTTC. Encoded protein: CASSVAPHRGTGANVLTF.

This clone was counted a single time. CDR3 loop: CASRLQGSTEAFF. The CDR3 DNA sequence: TGTGCCAGTAGGCTCCAGGGGTCCACTGAAGCTTTCTTT. The V gene is TRBV19, the J gene TRBJ1-1, with a tentative D call TRBD1 (6 bases). The CDR3 covers 13 residues. V lost 6 bases and J lost 4, with 12 bases in between. CDR1 and CDR2 from the germline V gene are LNHDA and SQIVND (reference sequence).

The V call is TRBV19, the J call TRBJ2-2, with 11 bases aligning to TRBD2. J lost 5 bases, V lost 3 bases, and 5 bases had no gene match. Germline values: CDR1 LNHDA, CDR2 SQIVND (reference sequence). There are 16 residues in the CDR3. The CDR3 region is CASSIWSSGRTGELFF. The CDR3 DNA reads TGTGCCAGTAGTATTTGGTCTAGCGGGAGGACCGGGGAGCTGTTTTTT. Full variable domain (rest looked up from reference TRBV19 and TRBJ2-2): DGGITQSPKYLFRKEGQNVTLSCEQNLNHDAMYWYRQDPGQGLRLIYYSQIVNDFQKGDIAEGYSVSREKKESFPLTVTSAQKNPTAFYLCASSIWSSGRTGELFFGEGSRLTVL.